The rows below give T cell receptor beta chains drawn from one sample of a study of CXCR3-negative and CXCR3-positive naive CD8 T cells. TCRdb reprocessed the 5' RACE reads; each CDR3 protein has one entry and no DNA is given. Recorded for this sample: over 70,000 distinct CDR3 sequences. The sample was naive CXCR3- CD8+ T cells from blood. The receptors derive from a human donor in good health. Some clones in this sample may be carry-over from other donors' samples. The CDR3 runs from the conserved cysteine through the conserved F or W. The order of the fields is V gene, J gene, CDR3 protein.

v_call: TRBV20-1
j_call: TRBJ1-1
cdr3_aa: CSARGHYSGTEAFF

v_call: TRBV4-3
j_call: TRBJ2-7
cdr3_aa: CASSQEDREDYEQYF

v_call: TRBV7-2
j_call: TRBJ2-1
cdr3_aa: CASTLEGLYNEQFF

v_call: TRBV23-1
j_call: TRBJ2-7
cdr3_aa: CASSQPHRDSSSPYEQYF

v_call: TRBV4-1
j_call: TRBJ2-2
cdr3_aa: CASSLSQTGQVTGELFF

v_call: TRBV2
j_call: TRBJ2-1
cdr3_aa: CASSETGAVNEQFF

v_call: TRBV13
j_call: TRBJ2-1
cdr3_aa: CASSSLLAGGLQFF

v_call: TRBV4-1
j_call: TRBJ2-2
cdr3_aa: CASSHGLAGVFTGELFF

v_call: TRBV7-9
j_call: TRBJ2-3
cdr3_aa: CASRRQRSITDTQYF

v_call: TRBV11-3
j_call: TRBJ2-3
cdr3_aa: CASSLDSPDTQYF